This TCR beta chain was recorded in a study of cytomegalovirus exposure and HLA in healthy donors. Study context: Caucasian-associated ancestry cluster membership applied to about 77% of 398 genotyped donors.

General study results and limits: Altogether, some 170 TCR beta chains were recorded as cytomegalovirus-associated. Trimming of TCR beta V- and J-genes showed a link, identified in a later analysis, to a missense DCLRE1C variant.

Healthy bone marrow donors supplied every sample. On this clone itself: As yet, its antigen is unknown.

13 Jbeta primers and 60 Vbeta primers were used for the PCR. The repertoire was sequenced with immunoSEQ multiplex PCR; TCRdb's copy has only in-frame clones and lacks some. The sample yields approximately 110,000 clones, around 73% seen once. Sample: PBMCs. The TCR was taken from a man between 25 and 39 years old in good health and CMV-seronegative.

CDR3 in amino acids: CASSPDQGQGRKAFF. In nucleotides, the CDR3 is TGTGCCAGCAGCCCCGATCAGGGACAGGGCCGAAAAGCTTTCTTT. This chain joins TRBV9 and TRBJ1-1, with TRBD1 matching over 9 bases. Trimming took 4 bases from V and 9 from J; bases not matched to a gene: 13. Germline V gives CDR1 SGDLS, CDR2 YYNGEE. The CDR3 consists of 15 residues.